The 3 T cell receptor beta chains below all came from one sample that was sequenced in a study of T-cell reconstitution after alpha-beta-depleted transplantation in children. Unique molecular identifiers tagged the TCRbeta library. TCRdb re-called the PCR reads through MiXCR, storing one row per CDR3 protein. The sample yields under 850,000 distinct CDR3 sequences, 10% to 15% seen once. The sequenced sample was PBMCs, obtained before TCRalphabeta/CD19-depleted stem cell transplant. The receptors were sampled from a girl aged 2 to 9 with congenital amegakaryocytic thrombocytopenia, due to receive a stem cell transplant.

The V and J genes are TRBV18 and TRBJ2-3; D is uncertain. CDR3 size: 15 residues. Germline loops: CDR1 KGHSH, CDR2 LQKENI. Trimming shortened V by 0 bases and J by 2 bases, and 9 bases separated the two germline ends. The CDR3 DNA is TGTGCCAGCTCACCACCAACCGGAATCACAGATACGCAGTATTTT. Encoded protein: CASSPPTGITDTQYF.

The CDR3 nucleotides read TGTGCCAGCAGCCCTTTAGTGGGAGGGATCCCAGATACGCAGTATTTT. Its translation is CASSPLVGGIPDTQYF. The chain has TRBV7-2 and TRBJ2-3; 7 nucleotides align to TRBD2. CDR1 is SGHTA and CDR2 is FQGNSA in the germline V gene. This CDR3 contains 16 residues. The J segment lost 4 bases and the V segment lost 5 bases, leaving 12 bases of the junction unmatched.

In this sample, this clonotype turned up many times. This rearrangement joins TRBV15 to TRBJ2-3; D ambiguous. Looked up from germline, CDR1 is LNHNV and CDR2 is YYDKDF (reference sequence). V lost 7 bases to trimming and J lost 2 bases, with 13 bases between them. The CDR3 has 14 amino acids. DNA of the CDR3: TGTGCCACCAACTCGCTGGGCTACACAGATACGCAGTATTTT. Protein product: CATNSLGYTDTQYF.